The present T cell receptor (beta chain) was sequenced within a study of response to subunit inactivated influenza vaccine. Study findings and constraints: The authors suggested that every seasonal influenza vaccination recruits few new T cells.

This clonotype was found a few times. Its antigen is unknown. The CDR3 extends over 16 amino acids. Germline trimming cut 5 bases from V and 2 bases from J; bases unmatched to any gene: 5. Germline V gives CDR1 SGHTA, CDR2 FQGNSA. TCRdb re-called the RT-PCR reads with MiXCR, one entry per CDR3 protein. Altogether 650,000 to 700,000 distinct CDR3 sequences are present, approximately 14% being singletons, with the ten largest covering 11%. Sequenced material: PBMCs from blood, taken about 13 days after vaccination. This TCR was recovered from a man aged 50 to 60 who received an inactivated influenza vaccine. The rearrangement uses TRBV7-2 and TRBJ2-3, with 12 positions matching TRBD2. The CDR3 loop reads CASSLLAGGTTDTQYF. Here the CDR3 DNA reads TGTGCCAGCAGCCTACTAGCGGGAGGTACCACAGATACGCAGTATTTT.